The sequence of this T cell receptor beta chain was determined in a study of CD8 T cells in ankylosing spondylitis. CDR1 and CDR2 (germline): SGHDT, YYEEEE. This CDR3 contains 12 residues. Between the trimmed V and J ends, which lost 5 bases and 4 bases, there was a span of 9 bases. Regarding the study as a whole: A TCR beta motif of eight or nine highly homologous variants seemed to mark ankylosing spondylitis blood. Clones linked with disease were CD8+ and fairly uncommon in the peripheral blood. The authors reported significant enrichment of disease-linked clones in matched ankylosing spondylitis synovial fluid.

It was by quantitative 5'-RACE with molecular barcodes that TCR beta libraries were made. A single record per CDR3 protein comes from TCRdb applying MiXCR to the 5' RACE reads. The sample contains nearly 250,000 distinct CDR3 sequences, 30% to 35% of which appear only once. Concerning this clonotype itself: Its antigen remains unknown.

Sequenced material: blood, either unsorted or a sorted T cell fraction (not recorded which). This chain joins TRBV5-6 and TRBJ1-1; no clear D gene. This receptor was identified in a male donor with ankylosing spondylitis or in good health (not recorded which). DNA of the CDR3: TGTGCCAGCAGGTCGTATGGCACTGAAGCTTTCTTT. Translating gives CASRSYGTEAFF.